The 9 T cell receptor beta chains listed next were all sequenced from one sample in a study of post-analysis software for immune sequencing data. General study results and limits: Among roughly five TRBV segments more frequent in patients than controls were TRBV5-6, TRBV5-1 and TRBV20-1.

What these receptors recognize is not known. Presence of unique molecular identifiers characterized the TCR beta cDNA libraries. TCRdb analysed the PCR reads with MiXCR anew, one entry per CDR3 protein. The data show about 540,000 distinct CDR3 sequences, 34% seen once. Material: blood. Receptors were obtained from a girl under 18 with multiple sclerosis.

The chain has TRBV11-2 and TRBJ2-5, with 10 bases fitting TRBD1. V shed 5 bases and J 6 bases; nucleotides not matched to a gene: 9. This CDR3 contains 15 residues. Germline CDR1 is SGHAT and CDR2 is FQNNGV. In nucleotides, the CDR3 is TGTGCCAGCAGCCACCCAGGACAGGGGGGGCAGACCCAGTACTTC. Translating gives CASSHPGQGGQTQYF.

The chain couples TRBV5-1 to TRBJ2-3, with 8 positions matching TRBD2. Germline CDR1 and CDR2: SGHRS and YFSETQ. This CDR3 has 17 residues. V trimming: 4 bases; J trimming: 1 base; junction bases outside the gene matches: 11. The CDR3 bases are TGCGCCAGCAGCCCTGGCGTGGGCGGGGGGCGCACAGATACGCAGTATTTT. Encoded protein: CASSPGVGGGRTDTQYF.

This clonotype has a handful of counts. The gene calls are TRBV4-1 and TRBJ2-2; no firm D call. The CDR3 contains 13 residues. Germline values: CDR1 MGHRA, CDR2 YSYEKL. V was pared by 3 bases and J by 4 bases, with 6 bases between. The CDR3 DNA reads as TGCGCCAGCAGCCATGCCCCCACCGGGGAGCTGTTTTTT. Its protein product is CASSHAPTGELFF.

This chain links TRBV10-3 with TRBJ1-6; possibly TRBD1 for D (6 bases). Trimming shortened V by 2 bases and J by 2 bases, and 19 bases separated the two germline ends. The germline V gene encodes CDR1 ENHRY and CDR2 SYGVKD. This CDR3 spans 19 amino acids. The CDR3 bases are TGTGCCATCAGTGAGCGGGACACCCGACTTAAGCCCTATAATTCACCCCTCCACTTT. Its translation is CAISERDTRLKPYNSPLHF.

This chain links TRBV10-3 with TRBJ2-5; D might be TRBD1 (5 bases). Trimming took off 6 bases at V and 1 base at J, with 12 bases between the two ends. This CDR3 has 14 residues. Germline V gives CDR1 ENHRY, CDR2 SYGVKD. CDR3 protein: CAISSDSSQETQYF. The DNA of the CDR3 is TGTGCCATCAGCTCTGACAGCTCCCAAGAGACCCAGTACTTC.

This clonotype was seen more than once but under ten times. The gene calls are TRBV20-1 and TRBJ2-3, with a possible D match to TRBD2 (6 bases). V was clipped by 3 bases and J by 0 bases, with 10 bases between them. This CDR3 has 14 amino acids. CDR1 is DFQATT and CDR2 is SNEGSKA in the germline V gene (reference sequence). As DNA, the CDR3 is TGCAGTGCTAGGGGGACTTTAAGCACAGATACGCAGTATTTT. This gives the protein CSARGTLSTDTQYF.

This chain joins TRBV4-2 and TRBJ2-1, with 7 bases fitting TRBD2. The CDR3 spans 16 residues. The trim removed 0 bases at V and 3 bases at J, leaving 5 bases unmatched. Germline V gene data show CDR1 as LGHNA and CDR2 as YNFKEQ. The CDR3 DNA is TGTGCCAGCAGCCAAGAGTGGGGGGGTGGCTACAATGAGCAGTTCTTC. Translated, it gives CASSQEWGGGYNEQFF.

This clonotype turned up a few times. The chain has TRBV10-3 and TRBJ2-5; possibly TRBD2 for D (5 bases). This CDR3 contains 14 residues. Germline CDR1 and CDR2: ENHRY and SYGVKD. V shed 0 bases and J shed 2 bases, with 7 bases lying between them. CDR3 sequence (DNA): TGTGCCATCAGTGAGTCGGGGAGACAAGAGACCCAGTACTTC. Translation gives CAISESGRQETQYF.

The chain employs TRBV9 and TRBJ1-5, with a possible D match to TRBD1 (5 bases). The germline gives CDR1 SGDLS, CDR2 YYNGEE. There are 16 residues in the CDR3. Trimming took off 2 bases at V and 5 bases at J, with 17 bases between the two ends. The CDR3, as DNA: TGTGCCAGCAGCGTTACCGGGGACGGGAGACATCAGCCCCAGCATTTT. This translates into CASSVTGDGRHQPQHF. The complete variable domain, with remaining parts taken from reference TRBV9 and TRBJ1-5, reads DSGVTQTPKHLITATGQRVTLRCSPRSGDLSVYWYQQSLDQGLQFLIQYYNGEERAKGNILERFSAQQFPDLHSELNLSSLELGDSALYFCASSVTGDGRHQPQHFGDGTRLSIL.